A selection of T cell receptor beta chains follows, all from one sample in a study of OX40 agonist ivuxolimab in advanced cancers. TCRdb's table, derived via immunoSEQ multiplex PCR, lists solely in-frame clones and lacks some. The table has 35,000 to 45,000 clones, more than 70% seen once; the top ten hold 8% to 10%. Sequenced here: CD4+ or CD8+ T cells sorted from blood, sampled in a trial of the OX40 agonist ivuxolimab. The receptors originated from an adult with an advanced solid tumor such as melanoma, head and neck, liver or kidney cancer. CDR3s include the opening cysteine and the closing phenylalanine or tryptophan. The D gene is left open where the match is weak. Expanded clones get a size class; other rows say once, few or many, or leave the size out.

clone_size	j_call	v_call	d_call	cdr3_aa	cdr3_nt
-	TRBJ2-1	TRBV7-9	TRBD2	CASSLGLAWQGSYNEQFF	TGTGCCAGCAGCTTAGGACTAGCTTGGCAAGGGTCCTACAATGAGCAGTTCTTC
-	TRBJ1-2	TRBV7-9	-	CASSPPVLNYGYTF	TGTGCCAGCAGCCCCCCAGTGCTTAACTATGGCTACACCTTC
-	TRBJ1-1	TRBV27	-	CASSSGLPNTEAFF	TGTGCCAGCAGTTCTGGGCTGCCGAACACTGAAGCTTTCTTT
few	TRBJ1-4	TRBV6-1	-	CASRGQPATNEKLFF	TGTGCCAGCAGGGGGCAGCCCGCAACTAATGAAAAACTGTTTTTT
-	TRBJ1-1	TRBV5-8	-	CASSLSGYTEAFF	TGTGCCAGCAGCTTGAGCGGATACACTGAAGCTTTCTTT
-	TRBJ2-1	TRBV7-9	-	CASSLAVAYNEQFF	TGTGCCAGCAGCTTAGCGGTAGCCTACAATGAGCAGTTCTTC
-	TRBJ2-5	TRBV7-6	-	CASSFGGAEGETQYF	TGTGCCAGCAGCTTCGGGGGCGCGGAGGGAGAGACCCAGTACTTC
-	TRBJ2-1	TRBV11-2	-	CASSLDRNNEQFF	TGTGCCAGCAGCTTAGACCGGAACAATGAGCAGTTCTTC
-	TRBJ1-4	TRBV2	-	CASSEWANEKLFF	TGTGCCAGCAGTGAATGGGCTAATGAAAAACTGTTTTTT
-	TRBJ2-1	TRBV7-2	-	CASSPTRYEQFF	TGTGCCAGCAGCCCGACTAGATATGAGCAGTTCTTC
-	TRBJ1-5	TRBV6-5	-	CASSYGLLQPQHF	TGTGCCAGCAGTTACGGCTTACTACAGCCCCAGCATTTT
-	TRBJ2-5	TRBV18	-	CASSPRSDSQYF	TGTGCCAGCTCACCACGCAGCGATTCCCAGTACTTC
-	TRBJ2-2	TRBV2	TRBD2	CASSISSGRRTGELFF	TGTGCCAGCAGCATTTCTAGCGGGAGGCGTACCGGGGAGCTGTTTTTT
-	TRBJ1-2	TRBV14	-	CASSQDKFWASSDYGYTF	TGTGCCAGCAGCCAAGACAAGTTTTGGGCCTCCAGCGACTATGGCTACACCTTC
-	TRBJ2-5	TRBV5-6	TRBD2	CASNPGLAKQETQYF	TGTGCCAGCAATCCAGGACTAGCGAAACAAGAGACCCAGTACTTC
-	TRBJ2-7	TRBV6-1	-	CASSDGVYEQYF	TGTGCCAGCAGTGACGGTGTGTACGAGCAGTACTTC
few	TRBJ2-7	TRBV5-1	-	CASSLVVQPYEQYF	TGCGCCAGCAGCTTGGTCGTCCAGCCCTACGAGCAGTACTTC
once	TRBJ2-7	TRBV7-2	-	CASSFRDTSYEQYF	TGTGCCAGCAGCTTCCGGGACACTTCCTACGAGCAGTACTTC
-	TRBJ1-3	TRBV19	-	CASSIEDSGNTIYF	TGTGCCAGTAGTATCGAAGACTCTGGAAACACCATATATTTT
-	TRBJ1-2	TRBV28	TRBD1	CASSLGQGSGYTF	TGTGCCAGCAGTTTGGGACAGGGGTCCGGCTACACCTTC
-	TRBJ1-3	TRBV9	-	CASSVGEGDYSGNTIYF	TGTGCCAGCAGCGTAGGTGAGGGGGACTACTCTGGAAACACCATATATTTT
-	TRBJ2-7	TRBV11-3	-	CASSPSQVAGEQYF	TGTGCCAGCAGCCCCTCCCAAGTAGCCGGCGAGCAGTACTTC